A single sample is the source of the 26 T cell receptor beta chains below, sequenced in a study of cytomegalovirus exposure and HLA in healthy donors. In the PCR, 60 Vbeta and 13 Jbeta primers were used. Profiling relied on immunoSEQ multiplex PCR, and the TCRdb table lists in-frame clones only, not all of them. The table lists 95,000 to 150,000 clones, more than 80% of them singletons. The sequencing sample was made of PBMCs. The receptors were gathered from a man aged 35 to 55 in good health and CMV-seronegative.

The CDR3 is CASSLGGTGLLASYEQYF. CDR3 in DNA: TGTGCCAGCAGCTTGGGGGGTACAGGGCTATTAGCCTCCTACGAGCAGTACTTC. The V and J genes are TRBV5-6 and TRBJ2-7, with D tentatively TRBD1 (6 bases). Looked up from germline, CDR1 is SGHDT and CDR2 is YYEEEE. This CDR3 spans 18 amino acids. V shed 0 bases and J shed 0 bases, with 19 bases lying between them.

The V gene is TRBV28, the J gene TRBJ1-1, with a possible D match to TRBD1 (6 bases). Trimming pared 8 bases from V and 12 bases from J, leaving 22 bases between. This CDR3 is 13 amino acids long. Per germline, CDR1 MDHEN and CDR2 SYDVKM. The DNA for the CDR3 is TGTGCCAGCGGAGCGGGGGCGCTAGTCTGGACTTTCTTT. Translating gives CASGAGALVWTFF.

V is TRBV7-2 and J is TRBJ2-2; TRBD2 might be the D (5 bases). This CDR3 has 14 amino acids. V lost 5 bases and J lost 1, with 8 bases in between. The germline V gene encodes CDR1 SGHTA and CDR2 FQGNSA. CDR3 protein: CASSPEGNTGELFF. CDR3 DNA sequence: TGTGCCAGCAGCCCCGAGGGGAACACCGGGGAGCTGTTTTTT.

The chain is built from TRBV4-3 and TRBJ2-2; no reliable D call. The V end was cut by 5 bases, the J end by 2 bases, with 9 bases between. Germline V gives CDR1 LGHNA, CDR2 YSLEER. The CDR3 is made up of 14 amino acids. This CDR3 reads CASSYTTNTGELFF. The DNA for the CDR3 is TGCGCCAGCAGCTACACTACCAACACCGGGGAGCTGTTTTTT.

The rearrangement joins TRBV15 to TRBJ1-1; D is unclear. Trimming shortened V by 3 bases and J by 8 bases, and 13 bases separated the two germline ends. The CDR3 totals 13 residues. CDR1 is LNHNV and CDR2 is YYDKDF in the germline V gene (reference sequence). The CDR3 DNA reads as TGTGCCACCAGCAGCAGCCCCGGGAACGAAGCTTTCTTT. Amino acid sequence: CATSSSPGNEAFF.

DNA for the CDR3: TGTGCCAGTACTAAGGACAGAGCGAACACCGGGGAGCTGTTTTTT. It translates to CASTKDRANTGELFF. This chain uses TRBV19 with TRBJ2-2; maybe TRBD1 (6 bases). V was trimmed by 7 bases and J by 0 bases, leaving 12 bases between them. Germline loops: CDR1 LNHDA, CDR2 SQIVND (reference sequence). The CDR3 is made up of 15 amino acids.

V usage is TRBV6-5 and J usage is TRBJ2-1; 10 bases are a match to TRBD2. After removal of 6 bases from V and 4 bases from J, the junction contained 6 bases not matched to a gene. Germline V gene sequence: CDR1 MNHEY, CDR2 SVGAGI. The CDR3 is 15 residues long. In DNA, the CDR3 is TGTGCCAGCAGGGCCATAGCGGGGGGATACAATGAGCAGTTCTTC. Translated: CASRAIAGGYNEQFF.

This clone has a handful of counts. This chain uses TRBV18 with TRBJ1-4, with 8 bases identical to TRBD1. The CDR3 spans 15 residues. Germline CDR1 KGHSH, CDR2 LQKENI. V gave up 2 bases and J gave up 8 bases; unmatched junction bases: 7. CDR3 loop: CASSPFTGGEEKLFF. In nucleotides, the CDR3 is TGTGCCAGCTCACCATTTACAGGGGGAGAAGAAAAACTGTTTTTT.

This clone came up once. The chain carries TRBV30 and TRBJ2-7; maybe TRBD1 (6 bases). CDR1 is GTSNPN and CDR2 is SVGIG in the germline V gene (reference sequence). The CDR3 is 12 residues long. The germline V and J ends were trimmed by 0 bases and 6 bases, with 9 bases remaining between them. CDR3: CAWSVQGLEQYF. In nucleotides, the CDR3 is TGTGCCTGGAGTGTTCAGGGGCTCGAGCAGTACTTC.

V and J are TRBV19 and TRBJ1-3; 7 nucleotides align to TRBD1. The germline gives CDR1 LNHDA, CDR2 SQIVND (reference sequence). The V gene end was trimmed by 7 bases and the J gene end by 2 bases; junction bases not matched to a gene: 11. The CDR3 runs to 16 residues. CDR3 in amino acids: CASTLQGTITGNTIYF. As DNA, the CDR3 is TGTGCCAGTACCTTACAGGGGACGATCACTGGAAACACCATATATTTT.

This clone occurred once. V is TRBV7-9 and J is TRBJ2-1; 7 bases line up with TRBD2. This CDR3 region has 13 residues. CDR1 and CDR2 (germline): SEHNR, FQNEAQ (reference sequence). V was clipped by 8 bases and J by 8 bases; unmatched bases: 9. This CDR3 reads CASGRGSPHEQFF. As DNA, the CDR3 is TGTGCCAGCGGACGCGGGAGCCCCCATGAGCAGTTCTTC.

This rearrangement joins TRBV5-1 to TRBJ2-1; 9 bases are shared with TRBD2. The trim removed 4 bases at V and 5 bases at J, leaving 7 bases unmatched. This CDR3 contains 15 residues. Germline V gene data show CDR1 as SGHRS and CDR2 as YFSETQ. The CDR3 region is CASSPGAGGDNEQFF. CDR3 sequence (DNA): TGCGCCAGCAGCCCAGGGGCGGGAGGGGACAATGAGCAGTTCTTC.

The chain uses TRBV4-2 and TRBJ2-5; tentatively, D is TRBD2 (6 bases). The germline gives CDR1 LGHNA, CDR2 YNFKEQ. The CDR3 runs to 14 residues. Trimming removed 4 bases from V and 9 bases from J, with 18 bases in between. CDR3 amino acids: CASSPNRETAAQYF. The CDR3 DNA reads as TGTGCCAGCAGCCCGAACCGGGAGACAGCAGCCCAGTACTTC.

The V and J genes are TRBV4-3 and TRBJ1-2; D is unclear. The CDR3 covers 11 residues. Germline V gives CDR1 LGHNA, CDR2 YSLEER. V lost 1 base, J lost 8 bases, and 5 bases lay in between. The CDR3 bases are TGCGCCAGCAGCCAAGGAAGCGGCTACACCTTC. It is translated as CASSQGSGYTF.

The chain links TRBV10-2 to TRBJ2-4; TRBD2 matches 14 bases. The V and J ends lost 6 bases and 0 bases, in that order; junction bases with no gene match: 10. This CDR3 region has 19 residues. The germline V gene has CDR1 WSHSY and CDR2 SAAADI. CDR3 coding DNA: TGCGCCAGCAGAGAACTCGGACTAGCGGGGGGTCTAGCCAAAAACATTCAGTACTTC. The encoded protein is CASRELGLAGGLAKNIQYF.

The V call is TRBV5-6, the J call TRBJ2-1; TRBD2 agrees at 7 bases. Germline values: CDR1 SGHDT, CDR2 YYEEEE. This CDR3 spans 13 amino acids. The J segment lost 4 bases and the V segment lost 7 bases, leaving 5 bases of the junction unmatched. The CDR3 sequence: CASGLGGYNEQFF. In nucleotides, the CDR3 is TGTGCCAGCGGACTCGGGGGGTACAATGAGCAGTTCTTC. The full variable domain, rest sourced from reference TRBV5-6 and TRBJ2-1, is DAGVTQSPTHLIKTRGQQVTLRCSPKSGHDTVSWYQQALGQGPQFIFQYYEEEERQRGNFPDRFSGHQFPNYSSELNVNALLLGDSALYLCASGLGGYNEQFFGPGTRLTVL.

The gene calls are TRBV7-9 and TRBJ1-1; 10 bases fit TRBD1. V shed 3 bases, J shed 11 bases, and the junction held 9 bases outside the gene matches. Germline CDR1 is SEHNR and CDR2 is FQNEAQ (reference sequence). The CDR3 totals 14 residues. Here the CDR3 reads CASSFGQGVVGAFF. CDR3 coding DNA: TGTGCCAGCAGCTTCGGACAGGGGGTAGTTGGGGCTTTCTTT.

This CDR3 is CASSPQESPYNEQFF. Here the CDR3 DNA reads TGCGCCAGCAGCCCACAGGAGTCCCCCTACAATGAGCAGTTCTTC. The V call is TRBV5-1, the J call TRBJ2-1; the D gene is possibly TRBD1 (5 bases). The length of the CDR3 is 15 residues. Germline CDR1 and CDR2: SGHRS and YFSETQ. V lost 4 bases, J lost 2 bases, and 13 bases lay in between.

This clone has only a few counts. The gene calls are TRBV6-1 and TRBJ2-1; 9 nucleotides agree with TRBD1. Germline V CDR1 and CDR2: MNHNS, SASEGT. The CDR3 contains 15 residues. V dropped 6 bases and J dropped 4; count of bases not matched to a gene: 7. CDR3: CASRLQGAGYNEQFF. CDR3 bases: TGTGCCAGCAGGTTACAGGGGGCAGGTTACAATGAGCAGTTCTTC.

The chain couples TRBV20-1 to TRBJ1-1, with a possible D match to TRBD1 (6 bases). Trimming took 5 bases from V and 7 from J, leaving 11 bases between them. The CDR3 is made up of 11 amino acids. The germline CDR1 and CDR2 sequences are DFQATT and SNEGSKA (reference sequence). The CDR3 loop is CSAGDRFEAFF. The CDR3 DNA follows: TGCAGTGCTGGCGACAGGTTTGAAGCTTTCTTT.

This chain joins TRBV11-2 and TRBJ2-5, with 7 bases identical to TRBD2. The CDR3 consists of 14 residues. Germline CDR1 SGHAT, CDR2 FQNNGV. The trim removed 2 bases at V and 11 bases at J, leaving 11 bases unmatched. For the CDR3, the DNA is TGTGCCAGCAGCTTACAGGCGGTTGCGGGGGAGCAGTACTTC. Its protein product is CASSLQAVAGEQYF.

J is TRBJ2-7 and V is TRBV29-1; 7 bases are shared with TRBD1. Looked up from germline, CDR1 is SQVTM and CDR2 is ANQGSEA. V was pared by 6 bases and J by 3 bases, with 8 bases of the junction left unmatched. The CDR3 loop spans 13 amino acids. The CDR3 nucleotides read TGCAGCGTCCCGACAGGGATCGTCTACGAGCAGTACTTC. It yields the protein CSVPTGIVYEQYF.

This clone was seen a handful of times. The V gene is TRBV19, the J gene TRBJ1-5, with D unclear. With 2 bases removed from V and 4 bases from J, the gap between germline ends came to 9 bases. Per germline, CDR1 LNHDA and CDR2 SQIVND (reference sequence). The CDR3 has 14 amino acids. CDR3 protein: CASSIRQRNQPQHF. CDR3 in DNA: TGTGCCAGTAGTATAAGGCAGAGGAATCAGCCCCAGCATTTT.

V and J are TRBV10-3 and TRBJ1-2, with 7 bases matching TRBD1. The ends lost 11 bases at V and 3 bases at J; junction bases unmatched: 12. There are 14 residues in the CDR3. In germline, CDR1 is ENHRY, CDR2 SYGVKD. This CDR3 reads CAGRGAGSHYGYTF. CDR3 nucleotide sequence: TGTGCCGGCAGGGGGGCCGGGAGCCACTATGGCTACACCTTC.

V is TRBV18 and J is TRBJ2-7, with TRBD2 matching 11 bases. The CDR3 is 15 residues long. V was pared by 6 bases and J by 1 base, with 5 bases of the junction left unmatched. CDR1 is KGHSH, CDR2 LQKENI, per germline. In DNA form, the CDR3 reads TGTGCCAGCTCGCCGGGACTAGCGGCGTCCTACGAGCAGTACTTC. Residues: CASSPGLAASYEQYF. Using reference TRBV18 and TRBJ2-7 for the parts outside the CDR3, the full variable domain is NAGVMQNPRHLVRRRGQEARLRCSPMKGHSHVYWYRQLPEEGLKFMVYLQKENIIDESGMPKERFSAEFPKEGPSILRIQQVVRGDSAAYFCASSPGLAASYEQYFGPGTRLTVT.

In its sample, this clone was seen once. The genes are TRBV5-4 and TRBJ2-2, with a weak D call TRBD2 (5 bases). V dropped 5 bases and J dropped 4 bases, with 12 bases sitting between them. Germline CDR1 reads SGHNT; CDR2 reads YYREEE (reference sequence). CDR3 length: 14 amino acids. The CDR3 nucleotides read TGTGCCAGCAGAGTGAGGGCGGGCACCGGGGAGCTGTTTTTT. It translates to CASRVRAGTGELFF.